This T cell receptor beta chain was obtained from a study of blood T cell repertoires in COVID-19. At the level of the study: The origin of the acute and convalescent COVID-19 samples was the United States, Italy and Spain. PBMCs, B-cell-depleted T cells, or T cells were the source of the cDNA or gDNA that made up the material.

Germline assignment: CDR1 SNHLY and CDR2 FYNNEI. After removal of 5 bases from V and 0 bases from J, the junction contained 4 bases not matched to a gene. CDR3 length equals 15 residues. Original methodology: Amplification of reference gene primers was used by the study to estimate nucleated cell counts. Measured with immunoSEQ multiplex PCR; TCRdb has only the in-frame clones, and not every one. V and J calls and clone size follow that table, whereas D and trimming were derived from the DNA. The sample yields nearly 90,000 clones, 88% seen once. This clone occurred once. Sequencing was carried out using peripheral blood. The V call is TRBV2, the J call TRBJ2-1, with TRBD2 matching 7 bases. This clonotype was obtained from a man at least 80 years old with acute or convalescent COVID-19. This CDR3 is CASSPLAGSYNEQFF. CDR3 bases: TGTGCCAGCAGTCCCTTAGCGGGCTCCTACAATGAGCAGTTCTTC.